Below, one T cell receptor beta chain is given with its context. These data come from a study of T cell responses to AZD1222 COVID-19 vaccine. The method was immunoSEQ multiplex PCR; TCRdb's version includes in-frame clones alone and lacks a portion of them. The sample holds over 150,000 clones, 80% to 90% seen once. The germline V gene encodes CDR1 MNHEY and CDR2 SMNVEV (reference sequence). With 6 bases removed from V and 3 bases from J, the gap between germline ends came to 21 bases. This CDR3 contains 18 residues. The V and J genes are TRBV27 and TRBJ1-6; a weak D match, TRBD1 (5 bases). This clonotype was obtained from an adult in good health. Sequencing was performed on peripheral blood, taken on day 0 of AZD1222 vaccination. CDR3 loop: CASREGPRSQYYNSPLHF. Written as DNA, the CDR3 is TGTGCCAGCAGGGAGGGACCGCGCTCGCAATACTATAATTCACCCCTCCACTTT.